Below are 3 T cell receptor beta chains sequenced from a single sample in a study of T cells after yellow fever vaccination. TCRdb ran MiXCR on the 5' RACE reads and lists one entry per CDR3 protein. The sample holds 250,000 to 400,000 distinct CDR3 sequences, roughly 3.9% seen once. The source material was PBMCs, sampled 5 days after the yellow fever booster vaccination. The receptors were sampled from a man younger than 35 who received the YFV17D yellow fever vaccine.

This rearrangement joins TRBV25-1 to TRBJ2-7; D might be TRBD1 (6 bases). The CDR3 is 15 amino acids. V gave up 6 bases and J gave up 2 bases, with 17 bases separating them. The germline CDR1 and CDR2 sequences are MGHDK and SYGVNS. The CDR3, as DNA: TGTGCCAGCAGAGGTGCCGGGACATCGGCCTACGAGCAGTACTTC. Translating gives CASRGAGTSAYEQYF.

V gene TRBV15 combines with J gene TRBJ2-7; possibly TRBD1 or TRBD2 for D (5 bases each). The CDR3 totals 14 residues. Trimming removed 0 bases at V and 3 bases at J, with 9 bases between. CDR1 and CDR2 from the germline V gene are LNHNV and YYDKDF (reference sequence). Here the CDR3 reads CATSRDEGNYEQYF. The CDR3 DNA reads TGTGCCACCAGCAGAGATGAGGGGAACTACGAGCAGTACTTC.

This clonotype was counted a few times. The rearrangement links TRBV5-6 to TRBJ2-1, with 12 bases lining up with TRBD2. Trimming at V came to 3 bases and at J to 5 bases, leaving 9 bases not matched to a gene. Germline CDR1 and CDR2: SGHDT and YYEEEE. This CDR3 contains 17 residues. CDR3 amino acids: CASSSPLTSGGHNEQFF. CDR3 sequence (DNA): TGTGCCAGCAGCTCGCCCTTGACTAGCGGGGGCCACAATGAGCAGTTCTTC. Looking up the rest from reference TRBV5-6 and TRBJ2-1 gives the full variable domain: DAGVTQSPTHLIKTRGQQVTLRCSPKSGHDTVSWYQQALGQGPQFIFQYYEEEERQRGNFPDRFSGHQFPNYSSELNVNALLLGDSALYLCASSSPLTSGGHNEQFFGPGTRLTVL.